This passage covers 31 T cell receptor beta chains from one sample sequenced in a study of blood T cell repertoires in COVID-19. TCRdb's table, derived via immunoSEQ multiplex PCR, lists solely in-frame clones and lacks some. This table holds about 250,000 clones, 70% to 90% found once. The sequenced material came from peripheral blood. These receptors were obtained from an elderly man with acute or convalescent COVID-19.

The chain couples TRBV28 to TRBJ1-1; the D gene is possibly TRBD1 (5 bases). The CDR3 runs 13 residues. CDR1 is MDHEN and CDR2 is SYDVKM in the germline V gene. Trimming took off 6 bases at V and 6 bases at J, with 14 bases between the two ends. The CDR3 coding sequence is TGTGCCAGCAGGATACTGGGGGGTTCTGAAGCTTTCTTT. Its protein product is CASRILGGSEAFF.

The genes are TRBV10-3 and TRBJ2-1; 13 bases are a match to TRBD2. The CDR3 loop spans 16 amino acids. The V segment lost 6 bases and the J segment 6 bases; nucleotides outside the gene matches: 8. From germline, CDR1 is ENHRY and CDR2 SYGVKD. The CDR3 is CAISGLAGASSNEQFF. Written as DNA, the CDR3 is TGTGCCATCAGCGGACTAGCGGGGGCGTCTAGCAATGAGCAGTTCTTC.

CDR3 protein: CASTRTLNTEAFF. CDR3 nucleotides: TGTGCCAGTACTAGGACTTTGAACACTGAAGCTTTCTTT. The chain combines TRBV19 with TRBJ1-1; no definite D call. Germline CDR1 reads LNHDA; CDR2 reads SQIVND (reference sequence). This CDR3 spans 13 amino acids. With 7 bases removed from V and 0 bases from J, the gap between germline ends came to 9 bases.

DNA for the CDR3: TGTGCCAGCAGCTTAGCCGGGACTCAGGGCGATGAGCAGTTCTTC. Amino acids: CASSLAGTQGDEQFF. The rearrangement joins TRBV11-3 to TRBJ2-1, with D possibly TRBD2 on 6 matching bases. V was clipped by 1 base and J by 8 bases, with 15 bases between them. This CDR3 has 15 residues. Germline V gene lookup returns CDR1 SGHNT and CDR2 YENEEA.

This chain links TRBV3-1 (or the pseudogene TRBV3-2) with TRBJ2-1, with D tentatively TRBD2 (5 bases). Germline loops: CDR1 LGHDT, CDR2 YNNKEL (reference sequence). The CDR3 runs 15 residues. Between the trimmed V and J ends, which lost 4 bases and 0 bases, there was a span of 10 bases. The CDR3 nucleotides are TGTGCCAGCAGCCTGCTAGGGAGCTCCTACAATGAGCAGTTCTTC. Translating it yields CASSLLGSSYNEQFF.

The chain couples TRBV6-6 to TRBJ2-5; 8 bases are shared with TRBD2. After removal of 4 bases from V and 5 bases from J, the junction contained 12 bases not matched to a gene. Germline CDR1 is MNHNY and CDR2 is SVGAGI (reference sequence). The CDR3 covers 16 residues. The DNA for the CDR3 is TGTGCCAGCAGTTCCCTCGGGGGGGAAGTGGGGGAGACCCAGTACTTC. Amino acids: CASSSLGGEVGETQYF.

The chain couples TRBV7-8 to TRBJ1-3; D is undetermined. Germline V gives CDR1 SGHVS, CDR2 FQNEAQ. The CDR3 length is 14 residues. V lost 6 bases and J lost 2, with 11 bases in between. The CDR3 bases are TGTGCCAGCAGTTTTGCCCTAACTGGAAACACCATATATTTT. Translated: CASSFALTGNTIYF.

Written as DNA, the CDR3 is TGTGCCAGCAGTCGCCAAAGGGGGTACGAGCAGTACTTC. Translated, it gives CASSRQRGYEQYF. V usage is TRBV6-2 or TRBV6-3 and J usage is TRBJ2-7; TRBD1 might be the D (6 bases). The germline V gene encodes CDR1 MNHEY and CDR2 SVGEGT. V was shortened by 5 bases and J by 4 bases, with 12 bases between the two germline ends. The CDR3 spans 13 residues.

This clone was observed once. The CDR3 region has the DNA TGTGCCAGCAGGTCCGGGACAAGCGAGCAGTACTTC. Protein product: CASRSGTSEQYF. The chain couples TRBV28 to TRBJ2-7, with D tentatively TRBD1 (6 bases). Germline lookup yields CDR1 MDHEN and CDR2 SYDVKM. This CDR3 comprises 12 residues. The V end was cut by 6 bases, the J end by 6 bases, with 12 bases between.

This sequence joins TRBV4-1 and TRBJ2-7; possibly TRBD1 for D (6 bases). Germline CDR1 reads MGHRA; CDR2 reads YSYEKL. V lost 5 bases, J lost 2 bases, and 16 bases lay in between. The CDR3 spans 15 residues. This chain's CDR3 is CASSALQGLTYEQYF. The CDR3, as DNA: TGCGCCAGCAGCGCCCTACAGGGCCTGACCTACGAGCAGTACTTC.

The V and J genes are TRBV9 and TRBJ1-3; TRBD1 aligns across 7 bases. The CDR3 spans 15 residues. Germline loops: CDR1 SGDLS, CDR2 YYNGEE. The ends lost 5 bases at V and 2 bases at J; junction bases unmatched: 7. CDR3 sequence (DNA): TGTGCCAGCAGGAGGACAGGTGATACTGGAAACACCATATATTTT. It codes for CASRRTGDTGNTIYF.

The chain recombines TRBV9 with TRBJ2-1; 15 positions match TRBD2. Germline V lookup: CDR1 SGDLS, CDR2 YYNGEE. V dropped 2 bases and J dropped 8; count of bases not matched to a gene: 8. The CDR3 consists of 17 residues. The CDR3 DNA follows: TGTGCCAGCAGCGTGATGGGACTAGCGGGAGGTTTGGATGAGCAGTTCTTC. This codes for CASSVMGLAGGLDEQFF.

The chain is built from TRBV9 and TRBJ2-7, with 9 bases fitting TRBD1. V shed 0 bases, J shed 4 bases, and the junction held 5 bases outside the gene matches. This CDR3 spans 15 amino acids. Germline loops: CDR1 SGDLS, CDR2 YYNGEE. In nucleotides, the CDR3 is TGTGCCAGCAGCGTAGGGACAGGGGTGGGATACGAGCAGTACTTC. Translated, it gives CASSVGTGVGYEQYF.

This clone turned up a few times. The chain employs TRBV2 and TRBJ1-5, with TRBD1 identical over 7 bases. Germline loops: CDR1 SNHLY, CDR2 FYNNEI. V lost 6 bases, J lost 5 bases, and 10 bases stayed unmatched. CDR3 size: 15 residues. The CDR3 region has the DNA TGTGCCAGCAGGCGGACGGCCCAGGGGGATCAGCCCCAGCATTTT. Translation: CASRRTAQGDQPQHF. The variable domain in full, with the rest retrieved from reference TRBV2 and TRBJ1-5, is EPEVTQTPSHQVTQMGQEVILRCVPISNHLYFYWYRQILGQKVEFLVSFYNNEISEKSEIFDDQFSVERPDGSNFTLKIRSTKLEDSAMYFCASRRTAQGDQPQHFGDGTRLSIL.

The chain is built from TRBV29-1 and TRBJ2-7; TRBD1 matches at 8 bases. The CDR3 length is 15 residues. The germline gives CDR1 SQVTM, CDR2 ANQGSEA. V was pared by 2 bases and J by 4 bases, with 10 bases of the junction left unmatched. CDR3 protein: CSVERAAGGRYEQYF. The DNA of the CDR3 is TGCAGCGTTGAACGGGCAGCAGGGGGCCGGTACGAGCAGTACTTC.

The CDR3, as DNA: TGCGCCAGCAGCCAAGGTCGGGGGAGCGGGGAGCTGTTTTTT. It yields the protein CASSQGRGSGELFF. The chain is built from TRBV4-3 and TRBJ2-2; the D gene is possibly TRBD2 (6 bases). The CDR3 length is 14 residues. Trimming took 1 base from V and 7 from J, leaving 10 bases between them. The germline gives CDR1 LGHNA, CDR2 YSLEER.

The chain links TRBV7-2 to TRBJ1-4; D is perhaps TRBD1 (6 bases). The CDR3 is 18 amino acids. Trimming cost V 4 bases and J 3 bases, with 21 bases left between them. Germline-derived CDR1 and CDR2 are SGHTA and FQGNSA. This CDR3 is CASSSGAGGRLANEKLFF. Written as DNA, the CDR3 is TGTGCCAGCAGCTCGGGGGCGGGGGGCAGGTTGGCTAATGAAAAACTGTTTTTT.

The genes are TRBV14 and TRBJ1-2; TRBD1 aligns across 9 bases. Germline trimming cut 4 bases from V and 5 bases from J; bases unmatched to any gene: 8. The CDR3 contains 15 residues. Germline CDR1 is SGHDN and CDR2 is FVKESK. The CDR3 reads CASSLGGQGRYGYTF. The CDR3 DNA reads TGTGCCAGCAGCCTAGGGGGACAGGGTCGATATGGCTACACCTTC.

The gene calls are TRBV28 and TRBJ2-3, with 9 bases identical to TRBD1. V lost 6 bases to trimming and J lost 0 bases; unmatched junction nucleotides: 10. This CDR3 has 17 amino acids. Germline CDR1 MDHEN, CDR2 SYDVKM. The CDR3 DNA follows: TGTGCCAGCAGAACCCGGACAGGGGCGCGTAGCACAGATACGCAGTATTTT. It codes for CASRTRTGARSTDTQYF.

This clone showed up just once. One junction end does not reproduce the germline sequence, and a read error may be involved. The genes are TRBV11-2 and TRBJ2-1, with 7 bases matching TRBD1. The CDR3 is made up of 15 amino acids. Germline lookup yields CDR1 SGHAT and CDR2 FQNNGV. CDR3 protein: CASSADRSRSNGQFF. The DNA of the CDR3 is TGTGCCAGCAGCGCGGACAGGAGTAGGTCCAATGGGCAGTTCTTC.

The chain joins TRBV7-8 to TRBJ2-2; 9 nucleotides align to TRBD1. Germline lookup yields CDR1 SGHVS and CDR2 FQNEAQ. The CDR3 runs to 15 residues. The V and J ends lost 1 base and 4 bases, in that order; junction bases with no gene match: 1. The CDR3 sequence: CASSLGTGATGELFF. The CDR3 DNA sequence: TGTGCCAGCAGCTTAGGGACAGGGGCCACCGGGGAGCTGTTTTTT.

This clone was counted between two and nine times. The chain is built from TRBV2 and TRBJ1-5; D gene uncertain. The germline V and J ends were trimmed by 4 bases and 6 bases, with 16 bases remaining between them. The CDR3 contains 15 residues. Germline lookup yields CDR1 SNHLY and CDR2 FYNNEI. This CDR3 reads CASSGEGARLQPQHF. CDR3 bases: TGTGCCAGCAGTGGGGAGGGTGCGAGGCTTCAGCCCCAGCATTTT.

The chain employs TRBV2 and TRBJ1-2, with 8 bases aligning to TRBD1. Germline V gives CDR1 SNHLY, CDR2 FYNNEI. V was clipped by 4 bases and J by 6 bases; unmatched bases: 4. This CDR3 has 13 residues. This CDR3 is CASSGTGNDGYTF. In DNA, the CDR3 is TGTGCCAGCAGTGGGACAGGGAACGATGGCTACACCTTC.

This clone was observed a handful of times. The rearrangement uses TRBV29-1 and TRBJ2-3, with 10 bases identical to TRBD2. This CDR3 is 15 amino acids long. CDR1 is SQVTM and CDR2 is ANQGSEA in the germline V gene. J lost 1 base, V lost 3 bases, and 4 bases had no gene match. For the CDR3, the DNA is TGCAGCGTTGAGTCTCTAGCGGGAGGCACAGATACGCAGTATTTT. Translation: CSVESLAGGTDTQYF.

This rearrangement joins TRBV27 to TRBJ2-3; 8 nucleotides align to TRBD2. Trimming at V came to 2 bases and at J to 2 bases, leaving 6 bases not matched to a gene. The CDR3 spans 16 residues. The germline V gene encodes CDR1 MNHEY and CDR2 SMNVEV (reference sequence). CDR3 loop: CASSLRSGLVTDTQYF. Written as DNA, the CDR3 is TGTGCCAGCAGTTTAAGGTCGGGACTAGTCACAGATACGCAGTATTTT.

The genes are TRBV4-2 and TRBJ2-1; a possible D gene is TRBD2 (7 bases). V was shortened by 8 bases and J by 4 bases, with 18 bases between the two germline ends. There are 15 residues in the CDR3. The germline gives CDR1 LGHNA, CDR2 YNFKEQ. The CDR3 loop is CASSEWGGPYNEQFF. DNA of the CDR3: TGTGCCAGCTCTGAATGGGGGGGCCCGTACAATGAGCAGTTCTTC.

The rearrangement links TRBV28 to TRBJ1-1, with 7 bases fitting TRBD1. Germline V gene lookup returns CDR1 MDHEN and CDR2 SYDVKM. The CDR3 sequence is 13 residues long. Trimming at V came to 6 bases and at J to 1 base, leaving 2 bases not matched to a gene. CDR3 amino acids: CASRRQGNTEAFF. For the CDR3, the DNA is TGTGCCAGCAGAAGACAGGGGAACACTGAAGCTTTCTTT.

The chain has TRBV28 and TRBJ2-7; perhaps TRBD2 as D (6 bases). The V end lost 5 bases, the J end lost 5 bases, and 16 bases lay between the germline ends. Germline CDR1 MDHEN, CDR2 SYDVKM. The CDR3 totals 14 residues. CDR3 coding DNA: TGTGCCAGCAGTACCTCGGGACTGCGAAACGAGCAGTACTTC. Its translation: CASSTSGLRNEQYF. Complete variable domain (other parts from reference TRBV28 and TRBJ2-7): DVKVTQSSRYLVKRTGEKVFLECVQDMDHENMFWYRQDPGLGLRLIYFSYDVKMKEKGDIPEGYSVSREKKERFSLILESASTNQTSMYLCASSTSGLRNEQYFGPGTRLTVT.

The V call is TRBV3-1 (or the pseudogene TRBV3-2), the J call TRBJ2-7; 12 nucleotides align to TRBD2. The CDR3 loop spans 14 amino acids. V shed 4 bases and J 7 bases; nucleotides not matched to a gene: 5. Per the germline V gene, CDR1 is LGHDT and CDR2 is YNNKEL (reference sequence). The CDR3 reads CASSPTSGSGEQYF. The CDR3 DNA follows: TGTGCCAGCAGCCCGACTAGCGGGAGTGGTGAGCAGTACTTC.

This sequence joins TRBV9 and TRBJ2-1, with 8 bases aligning to TRBD2. Trimming removed 0 bases from V and 3 bases from J; junction bases left unmatched: 8. This CDR3 contains 17 residues. The germline gives CDR1 SGDLS, CDR2 YYNGEE. In DNA form, the CDR3 reads TGTGCCAGCAGCGTAGCCGTTGGCGGGGGGTTCTACAATGAGCAGTTCTTC. Protein sequence: CASSVAVGGGFYNEQFF.

The CDR3 region has the DNA TGTGCCAGCAGCTTATCCCGATCGGGGGCTGGGGCCAACGTCCTGACTTTC. Encoded protein: CASSLSRSGAGANVLTF. J is TRBJ2-6 and V is TRBV7-3; D may be TRBD2 (6 bases). From germline, CDR1 is SGHTA and CDR2 FQGTGA. The V end was cut by 2 bases, the J end by 2 bases, with 13 bases between. The CDR3 covers 17 residues.